This section outlines one T cell receptor beta chain sequence together with its context. It lacks a known antigen. Qualities for individual bases were not recorded, and no much larger clone is one base off. Between the V and J ends, shortened by 2 bases and 7 bases respectively, the junction contains 3 bases. The CDR3 sequence holds 11 residues, the cysteine and phenylalanine included. Here the CDR3 DNA is all that survives: 33 bases in frame from base 1. The germline V gene (reference sequence) yields MNHNY for CDR1 and SVGAGI for CDR2. The data belong to a study of a mutant IDH1 vaccine in newly diagnosed glioma listed by TCRdb under 2021. Study-wide context: Patients received eight vaccinations in weeks 1, 3, 5, 7, 11, 15, 19 and 23, corresponding to visits V03 through V10. Prior to enrollment, patients had been given standard therapy consisting of radiotherapy alone, temozolomide alone, or radiochemotherapy with temozolomide, with the combination given to most patients. Vaccination started 4-6 weeks after radiotherapy alone, or was given together with temozolomide cycles in the groups whose treatment included chemotherapy. Six visits were used for peripheral blood collection: V03 (baseline), V05, V07, V10, V12 and V13. Of the approximately 30 treated patients, about 62% were male and approximately 38% were female, and the mean age was 40.4 years. For exploratory analyses, some 24 treated patients had longitudinal TCRB deep sequencing done wherever samples were available.

What the research found in general, with its limitations: It was noted by the authors that analyses of patient blood samples could not be reproduced owing to sample limitations. Pseudoprogression seemed to be unrelated to changes in the top peripheral T cell clonotypes found by TCRB sequencing. Availability determined which PBMC samples were chosen for TCRB deep sequencing. Vaccine-induced immune responses across multiple MHC alleles were detected in 93.3% of patients.

The library was prepared using the immunoSEQ multiplex PCR assay. Rearranged TCR beta chain sequences were amplified using the hsTCRB Kit according to the manufacturer's protocol. Sequencing of TCRB libraries was carried out on an Illumina MiSeq. The original pipeline was this. Demultiplexing, trimming and gene mapping were performed with the kit vendor's proprietary platform. TCRdb took this table from immuneACCESS and kept in-frame rearrangements with V and J called. Such tables lack part of the clones; where checked against another copy, unresolved V genes explain under half of the gap, and the rest is unexplained. V, J and clone size are taken as reported in that table, and D and trimming were inferred from the DNA itself. In this sample the table shows around 60,000 clones, approximately 81% of which occur a single time. Of the sample, about 4% is held by the ten largest clones. In light of the paper, this sample's time point label describes: week 23, last vaccination. Every vaccine dose consisted of 300 ug of a 20-mer mutant IDH1 peptide in Montanide, administered subcutaneously together with topical imiquimod. Newly diagnosed WHO grade 3 or 4 IDH1-mutant astrocytomas showing loss of nuclear ATRX were present in the donors. The samples were drawn from NOA16, a multicentre, single-arm, open-label phase I trial in Germany that tested a mutant IDH1 peptide vaccine in humans for the first time. Genomic DNA for TCRB sequencing was extracted from EDTA blood using the DNeasy Blood and Tissue Kit.

The sequences come from PBMCs, collected from a glioma patient whose treatment included an IDH1 peptide vaccine. The receptor was isolated from a man younger than 45 with glioma. The rearranged segments are TRBV6-6 and TRBJ2-1, with the identity of the D gene unclear. CDR3 reads: CASSYMNEQFF. The DNA sequence reads TGTGCCAGCAGTTACATGAATGAGCAGTTCTTC.